The 19 T cell receptor beta chains presented below share a single source sample, sequenced in a study of blood T cell repertoires in COVID-19. Assay: immunoSEQ multiplex PCR; the TCRdb copy retains only in-frame clones and omits some. The sample shows some 100,000 clones, 88% of them seen only once. The material sequenced was peripheral blood. The receptor set was obtained from a man aged 50 to 59 with COVID-19, enrolled during active disease.

The J gene is TRBJ1-1, the V gene TRBV7-9; D might be TRBD1 (5 bases). Germline loops: CDR1 SEHNR, CDR2 FQNEAQ (reference sequence). The ends were cut back, 6 bases at V and 1 base at J, with 15 bases in the middle. The CDR3 is 15 residues long. Written as DNA, the CDR3 is TGTGCCAGCAGGTCGGGGGGGTCGCCGAACACTGAAGCTTTCTTT. Amino acid sequence: CASRSGGSPNTEAFF.

The V call is TRBV6-5, the J call TRBJ2-1; possibly TRBD2 for D (5 bases). Trimming took 6 bases from V and 8 from J, leaving 8 bases between them. There are 11 residues in the CDR3. CDR1 and CDR2 (germline): MNHEY, SVGAGI. Written as DNA, the CDR3 is TGTGCCAGCAGGAGGGCGGATGAGCAGTTCTTC. It codes for CASRRADEQFF.

In this sample, this clone turned up once. V usage is TRBV28 and J usage is TRBJ1-1; D gene unclear. Germline-derived CDR1 and CDR2 are MDHEN and SYDVKM. Trimming took 3 bases from V and 4 from J, leaving 12 bases between them. The CDR3 has 14 amino acids. The CDR3 bases are TGTGCCAGCAGTTTCCCCTCTCTGGCCACTGAAGCTTTCTTT. Translated: CASSFPSLATEAFF.

The rearrangement links TRBV7-2 to TRBJ2-7; a possible D gene is TRBD1 (5 bases). The CDR3 is made up of 16 amino acids. With 0 bases removed from V and 0 bases from J, the gap between germline ends came to 12 bases. Germline V gives CDR1 SGHTA, CDR2 FQGNSA. The CDR3 bases are TGTGCCAGCAGCTTAGCGCTCGACAGACGCTCCTACGAGCAGTACTTC. This translates into CASSLALDRRSYEQYF.

The CDR3 DNA reads as TGTGCCAGCAGCTTCGCCCAGGGGGTGGGCAATCAGCCCCAGCATTTT. This codes for CASSFAQGVGNQPQHF. The J gene is TRBJ1-5, the V gene TRBV7-2, with TRBD1 matching 7 bases. This CDR3 region has 16 residues. CDR1 is SGHTA and CDR2 is FQGNSA in the germline V gene. The junction had 7 bases not matched to a gene; V was cut back by 3 bases and J by 2 bases.

V and J are TRBV7-3 and TRBJ1-1; 7 nucleotides align to TRBD1. J lost 1 base, V lost 5 bases, and 7 bases had no gene match. CDR3 length: 15 amino acids. The germline V gene encodes CDR1 SGHTA and CDR2 FQGTGA. CDR3 residues: CASSLETGRNTEAFF. DNA of the CDR3: TGTGCCAGCAGCCTAGAGACAGGGAGGAACACTGAAGCTTTCTTT.

The rearrangement uses TRBV7-9 and TRBJ1-2; TRBD1 agrees at 10 bases. The CDR3 contains 15 residues. Germline V gives CDR1 SEHNR, CDR2 FQNEAQ (reference sequence). After removal of 6 bases from V and 6 bases from J, the junction contained 10 bases not matched to a gene. CDR3 sequence reads: CASRPGTGEGDGYTF. DNA for the CDR3: TGTGCCAGCAGGCCGGGGACAGGGGAAGGAGATGGCTACACCTTC.

V gene TRBV6-4 combines with J gene TRBJ1-3; 10 bases agree with TRBD1. CDR1 is MRHNA, CDR2 SNTAGT, per germline. J was trimmed by 2 bases and V by 2 bases; bases with no gene match: 0. The CDR3 has 15 amino acids. The CDR3 protein is CASSDGQGAGNTIYF. CDR3 coding DNA: TGTGCCAGCAGTGACGGACAGGGGGCTGGAAACACCATATATTTT.

This chain joins TRBV28 and TRBJ1-2; possibly TRBD1 for D (5 bases). This CDR3 has 13 amino acids. Trimming removed 7 bases at V and 5 bases at J, with 14 bases between. Germline V lookup: CDR1 MDHEN, CDR2 SYDVKM. The DNA of the CDR3 is TGTGCCAGCACCGCGGGGAGGGGATATGGCTACACCTTC. This gives the protein CASTAGRGYGYTF.

This chain connects TRBV9 to TRBJ1-6; 7 positions match TRBD1. Trimming cost V 2 bases and J 5 bases; bases outside gene matches: 1. Germline CDR1 and CDR2: SGDLS and YYNGEE. CDR3 length: 14 residues. The CDR3 protein is CASSVGTDNSPLHF. CDR3 nucleotide sequence: TGTGCCAGCAGCGTCGGGACAGATAATTCACCCCTCCACTTT.

J is TRBJ1-2 and V is TRBV30; a possible D gene is TRBD1 (6 bases). The length of the CDR3 is 13 residues. Per germline, CDR1 GTSNPN and CDR2 SVGIG (reference sequence). V gave up 1 base and J gave up 8 bases, with 14 bases separating them. The chain's CDR3 is CAWSDMGAWGYTF. Here the CDR3 DNA reads TGTGCCTGGAGTGACATGGGGGCCTGGGGCTACACCTTC.

The chain is built from TRBV4-1 and TRBJ1-5, with D possibly TRBD1 on 6 matching bases. CDR1 and CDR2 (germline): MGHRA, YSYEKL. V lost 4 bases to trimming and J lost 4 bases, with 14 bases between them. The CDR3 runs 15 residues. CDR3 sequence (DNA): TGCGCCAGCAGCCCCCGCCAGGGGTGGAATCAGCCCCAGCATTTT. This sequence encodes CASSPRQGWNQPQHF.

The chain employs TRBV6-6 and TRBJ2-7; the match to TRBD2 covers 12 bases. The V segment lost 4 bases and the J segment 7 bases; nucleotides outside the gene matches: 5. Germline CDR1 MNHNY, CDR2 SVGAGI (reference sequence). This CDR3 contains 14 residues. The CDR3 protein is CASSSTSGGAEQYF. Written as DNA, the CDR3 is TGTGCCAGCAGTTCGACTAGCGGGGGCGCGGAGCAGTACTTC.

J is TRBJ1-5 and V is TRBV19, with a weak D call TRBD1 (5 bases). From germline, CDR1 is LNHDA and CDR2 SQIVND (reference sequence). The CDR3 totals 14 residues. V shed 2 bases and J shed 6 bases, with 11 bases lying between them. CDR3 sequence: CASSIRQGTQPQHF. In DNA, the CDR3 is TGTGCCAGTAGTATACGGCAGGGAACTCAGCCCCAGCATTTT. The whole variable domain, remainder taken from reference TRBV19 and TRBJ1-5, is DGGITQSPKYLFRKEGQNVTLSCEQNLNHDAMYWYRQDPGQGLRLIYYSQIVNDFQKGDIAEGYSVSREKKESFPLTVTSAQKNPTAFYLCASSIRQGTQPQHFGDGTRLSIL.

This clone was recorded once. The chain uses TRBV12-3 or TRBV12-4 and TRBJ1-5; tentatively, D is TRBD1 (5 bases). This CDR3 is built from 13 residues. V was trimmed by 6 bases and J by 6 bases, leaving 12 bases between them. The CDR3 sequence is CASRLGPIQPQHF. As DNA, the CDR3 is TGTGCCAGCAGATTGGGGCCAATTCAGCCCCAGCATTTT.

The rearrangement uses TRBV29-1 and TRBJ2-1; 12 nucleotides match TRBD2. V shed 8 bases, J shed 10 bases, and the junction held 3 bases outside the gene matches. CDR1 and CDR2 (germline): SQVTM, ANQGSEA. The CDR3 has 11 residues. The CDR3 protein is CSIGTSGEQFF. CDR3 DNA sequence: TGCAGCATAGGGACTAGCGGGGAGCAGTTCTTC.

The chain is built from TRBV5-1 and TRBJ1-2; the D is unclear. In germline, CDR1 is SGHRS, CDR2 YFSETQ. The germline V and J ends were trimmed by 0 bases and 2 bases, with 11 bases remaining between them. The CDR3 contains 15 residues. The CDR3 nucleotides read TGCGCCAGCAGCTTGGCGGGGTTCGCGAACTATGGCTACACCTTC. Encoded protein: CASSLAGFANYGYTF.

V is TRBV6-5 and J is TRBJ1-4; 7 bases align to TRBD1. The V gene's germline CDR1 is MNHEY and CDR2 SVGAGI. J gave up 5 bases and V 0 bases, and 3 bases lay outside the gene matches. This CDR3 has 15 amino acids. As DNA, the CDR3 is TGTGCCAGCAGTTACTCGGGGACAGTGAATGAAAAACTGTTTTTT. Translating it yields CASSYSGTVNEKLFF.

The chain couples TRBV6-2 or TRBV6-3 to TRBJ1-5; D perhaps matches TRBD1 (6 bases). This CDR3 is 14 amino acids long. With 4 bases removed from V and 6 bases from J, the gap between germline ends came to 13 bases. Germline V lookup: CDR1 MNHEY, CDR2 SVGEGT. The CDR3 reads CASSFGGAGQPQHF. In DNA, the CDR3 is TGTGCCAGCAGTTTTGGGGGCGCGGGTCAGCCCCAGCATTTT.